The TCR beta chain described here comes from a study of blood T cell repertoires in COVID-19. Study overall: Italy, Spain and the United States were the sources of the convalescent and acute COVID-19 samples. PBMCs, B-cell-depleted T cells, or T cells were the source of the cDNA or gDNA that made up the material.

V was shortened by 2 bases and J by 6 bases, with 14 bases between the two germline ends. Germline values: CDR1 SGHAT, CDR2 FQNNGV. The CDR3 is 16 residues long. Authors' analysis steps: From reference gene primer amplification, estimates of nucleated cell counts were derived. Sequencing used immunoSEQ multiplex PCR; TCRdb keeps in-frame clones, though not all of them. The V and J calls and the clone size are those of that table, but D and trimming were determined from the DNA. Of 200,000 to 300,000 clones detected, over 70% appear once; the ten largest clones hold about 1.6%. The clonotype comes from a woman between 35 and 50 years old who had recovered from COVID-19. Material: peripheral blood. The chain is built from TRBV11-2 and TRBJ1-6; D gene ambiguous. CDR3 coding DNA: TGTGCCAGCAGCTTACGGGGAGGGATGGCTAATTCACCCCTCCACTTT. It codes for CASSLRGGMANSPLHF.